Each of the 10 T cell receptor beta chains below was sequenced from the same sample in a study of control samples from healthy donors and cancer patients. Sequencing was performed with immunoSEQ multiplex PCR; in TCRdb, only in-frame clones are kept and a portion is missing. The sample has 40,000 to 55,000 clones, around 87% seen once; the top ten hold approximately 10%. Specimen: PBMCs. The source of these receptors is a woman between 55 and 75 years old with lung cancer.

The CDR3 spells CASSEHTGTGNYGYTF. The CDR3 coding sequence is TGTGCCAGCAGTGAACACACAGGGACGGGTAACTATGGCTACACCTTC. The chain is built from TRBV2 and TRBJ1-2, with a weak D call TRBD1 (6 bases). Germline CDR1 SNHLY, CDR2 FYNNEI. With 2 bases removed from V and 1 base from J, the gap between germline ends came to 14 bases. This CDR3 spans 16 amino acids.

The rearrangement uses TRBV4-2 and TRBJ2-2; either TRBD1 or TRBD2 may supply D (6 bases each). CDR1 is LGHNA, CDR2 YNFKEQ, per germline. V lost 4 bases and J lost 6, with 15 bases in between. The CDR3 covers 15 residues. CDR3 residues: CASSLRGGSSGELFF. DNA for the CDR3: TGTGCCAGCAGCCTGAGAGGGGGGAGTTCCGGGGAGCTGTTTTTT.

V gene TRBV11-2 combines with J gene TRBJ1-1; possible D gene TRBD1, 6 bases. This CDR3 comprises 15 residues. Between the trimmed V and J ends, which lost 3 bases and 4 bases, there was a span of 15 bases. Germline V CDR1 and CDR2: SGHAT, FQNNGV. CDR3 bases: TGTGCCAGCAGCTTTCTGGGCAGGGGTGGCACTGAAGCTTTCTTT. As protein: CASSFLGRGGTEAFF.

The rearrangement links TRBV6-2 or TRBV6-3 to TRBJ2-7; D possibly uses TRBD1 or TRBD2 (5 bases each). CDR3 size: 14 residues. Trimming took off 0 bases at V and 5 bases at J, with 11 bases between the two ends. Germline lookup yields CDR1 MNHEY and CDR2 SVGEGT. The CDR3 sequence is CASSYSGTGHEQYF. The CDR3 nucleotides read TGTGCCAGCAGTTACTCCGGGACCGGCCACGAGCAGTACTTC.

The rearrangement joins TRBV10-3 to TRBJ1-4, with 7 bases matching TRBD1. CDR3 length equals 14 residues. Germline assignment: CDR1 ENHRY and CDR2 SYGVKD. V dropped 2 bases and J dropped 8; count of bases not matched to a gene: 5. CDR3 in amino acids: CAISEQAGGEKLFF. CDR3 DNA sequence: TGTGCCATCAGTGAGCAGGCAGGGGGGGAAAAACTGTTTTTT.

The rearrangement joins TRBV7-9 to TRBJ2-5, with D unclear. The CDR3 runs 14 residues. V was cut by 2 bases and J by 5 bases, with 12 bases left in between. Germline CDR1 reads SEHNR; CDR2 reads FQNEAQ (reference sequence). The CDR3 sequence is CASSLRIGVETQYF. The CDR3, as DNA: TGTGCCAGCAGCTTAAGGATCGGAGTGGAGACCCAGTACTTC.

The rearrangement uses TRBV2 and TRBJ2-3; D possibly uses TRBD1 or TRBD2 (6 bases each). Germline loops: CDR1 SNHLY, CDR2 FYNNEI. The germline V and J ends were trimmed by 7 bases and 0 bases, with 11 bases remaining between them. This CDR3 has 14 residues. The CDR3 nucleotides are TGTGCCAGCAAGGGGGGTTATAGCACAGATACGCAGTATTTT. Its protein is CASKGGYSTDTQYF.

The CDR3: CASSPSGQKDQPQHF. The CDR3 DNA sequence: TGTGCCAGCAGCCCTTCGGGACAGAAAGATCAGCCCCAGCATTTT. The chain employs TRBV28 and TRBJ1-5, with TRBD1 identical over 7 bases. The germline CDR1 and CDR2 sequences are MDHEN and SYDVKM. V was clipped by 6 bases and J by 5 bases; unmatched bases: 10. The CDR3 spans 15 residues.

The V gene is TRBV2, the J gene TRBJ1-4, with 7 bases matching TRBD1. The V gene end was trimmed by 7 bases and the J gene end by 10 bases; junction bases not matched to a gene: 12. The CDR3 has 14 amino acids. Germline V gene sequence: CDR1 SNHLY, CDR2 FYNNEI. The CDR3 loop is CASTLDRADGKLFF. CDR3 nucleotide sequence: TGTGCCAGCACCCTAGACAGGGCAGATGGAAAACTGTTTTTT.

This clone was detected only once. The rearrangement links TRBV11-2 to TRBJ2-2; a possible D gene is TRBD2 (6 bases). This CDR3 is 15 amino acids long. Trimming stripped 1 base from V and 4 bases from J, with 10 bases between. From germline, CDR1 is SGHAT and CDR2 FQNNGV. The CDR3 loop is CASSLVGRSTGELFF. The CDR3 coding sequence is TGTGCCAGCAGCTTAGTCGGGAGAAGCACCGGGGAGCTGTTTTTT.